The rows below give T cell receptor beta chains drawn from one sample of a study of glioma-infiltrating T cells after dendritic cell vaccination. Assay used: immunoSEQ multiplex PCR; TCRdb lists only in-frame clones, some missing. The table includes fewer than 50,000 clones, 65% to 90% detected once. The source was blood, collected before dendritic cell vaccination. The receptors come from a human donor with glioblastoma. The conserved cysteine and the conserved F or W are not part of the CDR3 here.

v_gene | CDR3aa
TRBV15 | ATSRDHGTGSEKLF
TRBV27 | ASSLRGQGPYEQY
TRBV4-3 | ASSQVSGSFEQY
TRBV6-4 | ASSPRVNYGYT
TRBV7-8 | ASSSGFNAYEQY
TRBV15 | ATSRDSSRYT
TRBV7-9 | ASSRTANTEAF
TRBV2 | ASSAPGTVDQPQH
TRBV6-5 | ASSQIPGDEAF
TRBV4-3 | ASSQDLWGLGNNEQF
TRBV9 | ASSVEAAGAYEQY
TRBV9 | ASSPGHPYEQY
TRBV7-2 | ASSSPDRGNTEAF
TRBV6-6 | ASSSVRGDNQPQH
TRBV6-5 | ASSSDKGLGTEAF
TRBV5-8 | ASSSGDSNSYEQY
TRBV5-1 | ASSAGSTETQY
TRBV5-1 | ASSPPTQGTMNTEAF
TRBV10-2 | ASSEGTSGVIDEQY
TRBV4-1 | ASSQLTENTEAF
TRBV4-3 | ASSQSRRDTIKAF
TRBV7-2 | ASSPPGQGNYGYT
TRBV6-5 | ASSETRVHYGYT
TRBV2 | ASNGRYTEAF
TRBV6-4 | ASSDTSRGTEAF
TRBV4-3 | ASSQTSRFPKTQY
TRBV7-7 | ASSLGTSGSPGELF
TRBV7-8 | ASSDLSGWPGNQPQH
TRBV27 | ASSFDRVGYEQY
TRBV6-5 | ASQAGLRYNSPLH
TRBV10-1 | ASSEPTSGRDL
TRBV11-2 | ASSSPIGTGGYEQY
TRBV5-1 | ASSPIRANVLT
TRBV7-8 | ASSLALGSYNEQF
TRBV5-1 | ASSLLLAGGTSYQETQY
TRBV4-2 | ASSQDPGTDNRETQY
TRBV29-1 | SATPGLAFSYEQY
TRBV29-1 | SGRQGMNTEAF
TRBV25-1 | ASSWQFIFPQNSPLH
TRBV28 | ASRQYNEQF